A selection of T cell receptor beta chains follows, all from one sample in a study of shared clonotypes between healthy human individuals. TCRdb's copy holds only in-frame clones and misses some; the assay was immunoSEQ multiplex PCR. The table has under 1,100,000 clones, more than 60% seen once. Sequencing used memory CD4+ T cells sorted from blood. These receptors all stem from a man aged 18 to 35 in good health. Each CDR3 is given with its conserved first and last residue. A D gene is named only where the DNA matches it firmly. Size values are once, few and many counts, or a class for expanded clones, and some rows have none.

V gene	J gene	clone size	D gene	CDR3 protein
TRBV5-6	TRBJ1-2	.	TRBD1	CASSLVGGWGYTF
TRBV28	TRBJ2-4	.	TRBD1	CASSQWDRVNIQYF
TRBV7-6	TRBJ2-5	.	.	CASSLGGGGETQYF
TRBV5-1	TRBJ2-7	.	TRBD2	CASSLGGTSVRAYEQYF
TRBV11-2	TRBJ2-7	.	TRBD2	CASSLALNPLAGSYEQYF
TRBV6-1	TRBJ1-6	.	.	CATQTGDSPLHF
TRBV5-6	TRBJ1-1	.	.	CASGSDGKAFF
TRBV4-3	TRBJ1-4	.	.	CASSLEGLNEKLFF
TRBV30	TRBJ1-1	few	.	CAWSVPPNTEAFF
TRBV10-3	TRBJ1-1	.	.	CAISTQPQVGTEAFF
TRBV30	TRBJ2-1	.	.	CAWSVPRRDPGANEQFF
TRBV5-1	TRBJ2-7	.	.	CASSPQEGRAEQYF
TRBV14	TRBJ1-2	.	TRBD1	CASSQGGQGSNYGYTF
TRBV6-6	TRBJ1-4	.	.	CASSSSGLSNEKLFF
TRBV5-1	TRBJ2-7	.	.	CASSLGGRTYEQYF
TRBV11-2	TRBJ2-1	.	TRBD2	CASSLSSGGGNEQFF
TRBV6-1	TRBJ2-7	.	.	CASSVRPKNYEQYF
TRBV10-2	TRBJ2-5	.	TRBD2	CASSQGTSGGQYF
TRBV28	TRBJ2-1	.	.	CASSPPFSSYNEQFF
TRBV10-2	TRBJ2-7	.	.	CASSGREKQYF
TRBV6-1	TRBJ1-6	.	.	CASSVGGGQSSPLHF